These T cell receptor beta chains were read from a single sample in a study of T cell responses to AZD1222 COVID-19 vaccine. The protocol was immunoSEQ multiplex PCR, while the TCRdb copy is restricted to in-frame clones and leaves out a portion. This table has approximately 110,000 clones, over 75% appearing once. The sample was peripheral blood, taken on day 0 of AZD1222 vaccination. The receptors here all came from an adult in good health. Both conserved end residues are part of each CDR3. The D gene is left open where the match is weak. Rows may omit the clone size; those that give it use once, few, many or a size class.

d_gene: -; v_gene: TRBV7-2; abundance: -; len: 14; j_gene: TRBJ2-5; CDR3aa: CASSLAGGQETQYF; CDR3nt: TGTGCCAGCAGCTTAGCGGGGGGCCAAGAGACCCAGTACTTC
d_gene: TRBD2; v_gene: TRBV7-6; abundance: -; len: 17; j_gene: TRBJ2-7; CDR3aa: CASSSKPLAGGPDEQYF; CDR3nt: TGTGCCAGCAGCTCCAAGCCCTTAGCGGGAGGGCCCGACGAGCAGTACTTC
d_gene: TRBD2; v_gene: TRBV4-1; abundance: -; len: 15; j_gene: TRBJ2-7; CDR3aa: CASSHTGTRPYEQYF; CDR3nt: TGCGCCAGCAGCCATACCGGGACTAGACCCTACGAGCAGTACTTC
d_gene: -; v_gene: TRBV7-8; abundance: -; len: 15; j_gene: TRBJ1-3; CDR3aa: CASSPRQDPGNTIYF; CDR3nt: TGTGCCAGCAGCCCCAGACAGGATCCAGGAAACACCATATATTTT
d_gene: -; v_gene: TRBV7-9; abundance: -; len: 14; j_gene: TRBJ1-4; CDR3aa: CASSPTTANEKLFF; CDR3nt: TGTGCCAGCAGCCCCACAACAGCTAATGAAAAACTGTTTTTT
d_gene: -; v_gene: TRBV6-5; abundance: once; len: 15; j_gene: TRBJ1-2; CDR3aa: CASSSNGVGDYGYTF; CDR3nt: TGTGCCAGCAGTTCCAATGGGGTAGGGGACTATGGCTACACCTTC
d_gene: TRBD2; v_gene: TRBV9; abundance: -; len: 17; j_gene: TRBJ2-3; CDR3aa: CASSARWTSGITDTQYF; CDR3nt: TGTGCCAGCAGCGCCAGATGGACTAGCGGGATCACAGATACGCAGTATTTT
d_gene: TRBD2; v_gene: TRBV7-3; abundance: -; len: 16; j_gene: TRBJ2-7; CDR3aa: CASSLTGGVGSYEQYF; CDR3nt: TGTGCCAGCAGCTTAACGGGAGGGGTAGGTTCCTACGAGCAGTACTTC
d_gene: TRBD2; v_gene: TRBV3-1/TRBV3-2; abundance: -; len: 17; j_gene: TRBJ2-1; CDR3aa: CASSPPPGLAGGPEQFF; CDR3nt: TGTGCCAGCAGTCCGCCCCCGGGACTAGCGGGAGGGCCTGAGCAGTTCTTC
d_gene: TRBD1; v_gene: TRBV6-5; abundance: -; len: 15; j_gene: TRBJ1-6; CDR3aa: CASSTRTGRNSPLHF; CDR3nt: TGTGCCAGCAGTACCCGGACAGGCAGAAATTCACCCCTCCACTTT
d_gene: -; v_gene: TRBV5-1; abundance: -; len: 15; j_gene: TRBJ2-7; CDR3aa: CASSSGWGVSYEQYF; CDR3nt: TGCGCCAGCAGCTCCGGTTGGGGGGTCTCCTACGAGCAGTACTTC
d_gene: -; v_gene: TRBV24-1; abundance: -; len: 15; j_gene: TRBJ2-3; CDR3aa: CATMQGGASTDTQYF; CDR3nt: TGTGCCACCATGCAGGGCGGGGCCAGCACAGATACGCAGTATTTT
d_gene: -; v_gene: TRBV25-1; abundance: -; len: 13; j_gene: TRBJ2-7; CDR3aa: CASGTGLTYEQYF; CDR3nt: TGTGCCAGCGGAACGGGACTCACCTACGAGCAGTACTTC
d_gene: -; v_gene: TRBV7-9; abundance: -; len: 14; j_gene: TRBJ1-5; CDR3aa: CASSPGEGNQPQHF; CDR3nt: TGTGCCAGCAGCCCAGGGGAGGGCAATCAGCCCCAGCATTTT
d_gene: TRBD2; v_gene: TRBV9; abundance: -; len: 16; j_gene: TRBJ2-1; CDR3aa: CASSPHRVAGGPPQFF; CDR3nt: TGTGCCAGCAGCCCCCACCGGGTAGCGGGAGGCCCCCCGCAGTTCTTC
d_gene: TRBD2; v_gene: TRBV28; abundance: -; len: 15; j_gene: TRBJ2-7; CDR3aa: CASSFPSGSRREQYF; CDR3nt: TGTGCCAGCAGTTTCCCCAGCGGGAGTCGGCGGGAGCAGTACTTC
d_gene: TRBD1; v_gene: TRBV3-1/TRBV3-2; abundance: -; len: 15; j_gene: TRBJ2-1; CDR3aa: CASSPRGLVYNEQFF; CDR3nt: TGTGCCAGCAGTCCCAGGGGGCTCGTCTACAATGAGCAGTTCTTC
d_gene: -; v_gene: TRBV4-1; abundance: -; len: 12; j_gene: TRBJ2-1; CDR3aa: CASSARTAEQFF; CDR3nt: TGCGCCAGCAGCGCTCGTACAGCTGAGCAGTTCTTC
d_gene: TRBD1; v_gene: TRBV7-3; abundance: -; len: 16; j_gene: TRBJ2-5; CDR3aa: CASSLRDRGIGETQYF; CDR3nt: TGTGCCAGCAGCTTAAGGGACAGGGGAATTGGGGAGACCCAGTACTTC
d_gene: -; v_gene: TRBV3-1/TRBV3-2; abundance: -; len: 13; j_gene: TRBJ1-3; CDR3aa: CASGSFSGNTIYF; CDR3nt: TGTGCCAGCGGGAGCTTCTCTGGAAACACCATATATTTT
d_gene: TRBD1; v_gene: TRBV5-1; abundance: -; len: 16; j_gene: TRBJ2-1; CDR3aa: CASSSGTDYSYNEQFF; CDR3nt: TGCGCCAGCAGCTCGGGGACAGATTACTCCTACAATGAGCAGTTCTTC
d_gene: TRBD1; v_gene: TRBV18; abundance: -; len: 14; j_gene: TRBJ1-1; CDR3aa: CASSATGGGPEAFF; CDR3nt: TGTGCCAGCTCAGCGACAGGGGGCGGTCCTGAAGCTTTCTTT
d_gene: TRBD2; v_gene: TRBV6-5; abundance: once; len: 16; j_gene: TRBJ2-1; CDR3aa: CASSYQASGGYNEQFF; CDR3nt: TGTGCCAGCAGTTACCAAGCTAGCGGGGGCTACAATGAGCAGTTCTTC
d_gene: -; v_gene: TRBV5-1; abundance: -; len: 15; j_gene: TRBJ1-4; CDR3aa: CASSRGTATNEKLFF; CDR3nt: TGCGCCAGCAGCCGGGGAACCGCAACTAATGAAAAACTGTTTTTT
d_gene: -; v_gene: TRBV15; abundance: -; len: 16; j_gene: TRBJ2-7; CDR3aa: CATSPRLGLSSYEQYF; CDR3nt: TGTGCCACCAGCCCCCGACTCGGCTTGAGCTCCTACGAGCAGTACTTC
d_gene: TRBD1; v_gene: TRBV6-6; abundance: -; len: 13; j_gene: TRBJ2-5; CDR3aa: CASKTGGFETQYF; CDR3nt: TGTGCCAGCAAGACAGGGGGTTTCGAGACCCAGTACTTC
d_gene: -; v_gene: TRBV30; abundance: -; len: 13; j_gene: TRBJ1-2; CDR3aa: CAWSVRGIYGYTF; CDR3nt: TGTGCCTGGAGTGTACGGGGTATCTATGGCTACACCTTC
d_gene: -; v_gene: TRBV5-1; abundance: -; len: 14; j_gene: TRBJ1-2; CDR3aa: CASSWTTGNYGYTF; CDR3nt: TGCGCCAGCAGCTGGACTACAGGGAACTATGGCTACACCTTC
d_gene: -; v_gene: TRBV5-5; abundance: -; len: 15; j_gene: TRBJ2-7; CDR3aa: CASSLSAGVSHEQYF; CDR3nt: TGTGCCAGCAGCTTGTCGGCAGGGGTGTCCCACGAGCAGTACTTC
d_gene: -; v_gene: TRBV29-1; abundance: -; len: 13; j_gene: TRBJ1-1; CDR3aa: CSVEVVGVVGSIF; CDR3nt: TGCAGCGTTGAAGTGGTAGGGGTCGTCGGTAGCATCTTT
d_gene: -; v_gene: TRBV6-5; abundance: once; len: 12; j_gene: TRBJ2-1; CDR3aa: CASKERDNEQFF; CDR3nt: TGTGCCAGCAAGGAGCGAGACAATGAGCAGTTCTTC
d_gene: -; v_gene: TRBV2; abundance: -; len: 13; j_gene: TRBJ2-7; CDR3aa: CASSPQSLYEQYF; CDR3nt: TGTGCCAGCAGCCCTCAGAGTCTCTACGAGCAGTACTTC
d_gene: -; v_gene: TRBV4-1; abundance: -; len: 15; j_gene: TRBJ1-1; CDR3aa: CASSHPRVENTEAFF; CDR3nt: TGCGCCAGCAGCCATCCCAGGGTTGAGAACACTGAAGCTTTCTTT
d_gene: -; v_gene: TRBV6-1; abundance: -; len: 15; j_gene: TRBJ2-7; CDR3aa: CASSEEGILGYEQYF; CDR3nt: TGTGCCAGCAGTGAAGAGGGGATATTGGGCTACGAGCAGTACTTC
d_gene: TRBD2; v_gene: TRBV30; abundance: once; len: 14; j_gene: TRBJ2-7; CDR3aa: CAWTRGGASYEQYF; CDR3nt: TGTGCCTGGACTCGGGGGGGCGCCTCCTACGAGCAGTACTTC
d_gene: TRBD1; v_gene: TRBV6-5; abundance: -; len: 15; j_gene: TRBJ2-7; CDR3aa: CASSYGTGGSYEQYF; CDR3nt: TGTGCCAGCAGTTACGGGACAGGGGGGTCCTACGAGCAGTACTTC
d_gene: TRBD2; v_gene: TRBV28; abundance: -; len: 15; j_gene: TRBJ2-1; CDR3aa: CASTLGGTSDNEQFF; CDR3nt: TGTGCCAGCACTTTGGGCGGGACTAGCGACAATGAGCAGTTCTTC
d_gene: -; v_gene: TRBV28; abundance: -; len: 14; j_gene: TRBJ2-7; CDR3aa: CASSLFGGSGEQYF; CDR3nt: TGTGCCAGCAGTTTATTTGGGGGTTCGGGGGAGCAGTACTTC
d_gene: TRBD2; v_gene: TRBV7-9; abundance: -; len: 19; j_gene: TRBJ2-1; CDR3aa: CASSHPVRGSGRDNNEQFF; CDR3nt: TGTGCCAGCAGCCACCCGGTCAGGGGTAGCGGGAGGGATAACAATGAGCAGTTCTTC
d_gene: TRBD2; v_gene: TRBV10-3; abundance: -; len: 15; j_gene: TRBJ2-1; CDR3aa: CAIRGTTSSYNEQFF; CDR3nt: TGTGCCATCAGAGGGACTACGAGCTCCTACAATGAGCAGTTCTTC
d_gene: TRBD2; v_gene: TRBV9; abundance: -; len: 15; j_gene: TRBJ2-1; CDR3aa: CASSVRGGLDNEQFF; CDR3nt: TGTGCCAGCAGCGTACGGGGGGGACTTGACAATGAGCAGTTCTTC
d_gene: -; v_gene: TRBV6-5; abundance: few; len: 14; j_gene: TRBJ2-7; CDR3aa: CASSNSLSSYEQYF; CDR3nt: TGTGCCAGCAGTAACAGTCTGAGCTCCTACGAGCAGTACTTC
d_gene: TRBD2; v_gene: TRBV11-3; abundance: -; len: 16; j_gene: TRBJ2-1; CDR3aa: CASSPRTSGRDNEQFF; CDR3nt: TGTGCCAGCAGCCCCCGGACTAGCGGGAGGGACAATGAGCAGTTCTTC
d_gene: -; v_gene: TRBV3-1/TRBV3-2; abundance: -; len: 15; j_gene: TRBJ1-6; CDR3aa: CASSQGVAFGSPLHF; CDR3nt: TGTGCCAGCAGCCAAGGGGTGGCTTTTGGGTCACCCCTCCACTTT
d_gene: -; v_gene: TRBV5-3; abundance: -; len: 13; j_gene: TRBJ1-2; CDR3aa: CARSPCWGSGYTF; CDR3nt: TGTGCCAGAAGCCCCTGCTGGGGGTCCGGCTACACCTTC
d_gene: -; v_gene: TRBV2; abundance: -; len: 13; j_gene: TRBJ2-3; CDR3aa: CASTMLRGDTQYF; CDR3nt: TGTGCCAGCACCATGTTGCGGGGCGATACGCAGTATTTT
d_gene: -; v_gene: TRBV18; abundance: -; len: 13; j_gene: TRBJ1-1; CDR3aa: CASSPRTRTEAFF; CDR3nt: TGTGCCAGCTCACCCAGGACTAGGACTGAAGCTTTCTTT
d_gene: TRBD1; v_gene: TRBV4-1; abundance: -; len: 17; j_gene: TRBJ2-7; CDR3aa: CASSQDTWDRGRGEQYF; CDR3nt: TGCGCCAGCAGCCAAGATACTTGGGACAGGGGGCGCGGCGAGCAGTACTTC
d_gene: TRBD1; v_gene: TRBV10-1; abundance: -; len: 14; j_gene: TRBJ1-2; CDR3aa: CASRDRGPRYGYTF; CDR3nt: TGCGCCAGCAGAGACAGGGGGCCGCGCTATGGCTACACCTTC
d_gene: -; v_gene: TRBV5-6; abundance: -; len: 15; j_gene: TRBJ2-3; CDR3aa: CASSLLGGSTDTQYF; CDR3nt: TGTGCCAGCAGCTTACTGGGGGGATCCACAGATACGCAGTATTTT
d_gene: -; v_gene: TRBV4-2; abundance: -; len: 15; j_gene: TRBJ2-3; CDR3aa: CASSQDEESTDTQYF; CDR3nt: TGTGCCAGCAGCCAAGATGAGGAGAGCACAGATACGCAGTATTTT
d_gene: TRBD1; v_gene: TRBV19; abundance: once; len: 15; j_gene: TRBJ2-7; CDR3aa: CASSPRTGSSYEQYF; CDR3nt: TGTGCCAGTAGCCCCCGGACAGGGAGCTCCTACGAGCAGTACTTC
d_gene: -; v_gene: TRBV2; abundance: -; len: 13; j_gene: TRBJ2-7; CDR3aa: CASQGQPNYEQYF; CDR3nt: TGTGCCAGTCAAGGACAGCCCAACTACGAGCAGTACTTC
d_gene: -; v_gene: TRBV5-1; abundance: -; len: 14; j_gene: TRBJ2-1; CDR3aa: CASSLEGSRNEQFF; CDR3nt: TGCGCCAGCAGCTTGGAGGGATCCCGGAATGAGCAGTTCTTC
d_gene: -; v_gene: TRBV25-1; abundance: -; len: 16; j_gene: TRBJ2-1; CDR3aa: CASSDHGVSSYNEQFF; CDR3nt: TGTGCCAGCAGTGATCACGGGGTAAGCTCCTACAATGAGCAGTTCTTC
d_gene: TRBD2; v_gene: TRBV5-6; abundance: -; len: 16; j_gene: TRBJ2-1; CDR3aa: CASRPTSGGPYNEQFF; CDR3nt: TGTGCCAGCAGACCAACTAGCGGGGGACCTTACAATGAGCAGTTCTTC